This TCR beta chain was sequenced in a study of blood T cell repertoires in COVID-19. The overall study: From the United States, Italy and Spain came samples of acute and convalescent COVID-19. Nucleic acid was either cDNA or gDNA, and it came from T cells, B-cell-depleted T cells, or PBMCs.

The germline V gene has CDR1 MNHEY and CDR2 SMNVEV (reference sequence). The CDR3 consists of 15 residues. The V end was cut by 1 base, the J end by 2 bases, with 9 bases between. One Seattle source followed patients from active infection through their disease course. The repertoire was sequenced with immunoSEQ multiplex PCR; TCRdb's copy has only in-frame clones and lacks some. This table has under 300,000 clones, nearly 95% appearing once. The chain couples TRBV27 to TRBJ2-4; weak D call: TRBD2 (5 bases). This clonotype was obtained from a man under 40 with COVID-19, enrolled during active disease. Sequencing used peripheral blood. The CDR3 nucleotides are TGTGCCAGCAGTTTATACGGGGTTACCAAAAACATTCAGTACTTC. Its protein product is CASSLYGVTKNIQYF.